This TCR beta chain originates from a study of patients and donors after allogeneic stem cell transplantation. TCRdb re-called the RT-PCR reads with MiXCR, one entry per CDR3 protein. The table lists under 200,000 distinct CDR3 sequences, 30% of them singletons. This clonotype was counted only a few times. CDR3 size: 15 residues. Germline CDR1 reads MNHEY; CDR2 reads SVGAGI. V was cut by 0 bases and J by 5 bases, with 11 bases left in between. The chain has TRBV6-5 and TRBJ2-1, with D perhaps TRBD2 (5 bases). What was sequenced was blood, either unsorted or a sorted T cell fraction (not recorded which). This receptor was obtained from a human donor who was either an allogeneic HSCT recipient or a stem cell or donor lymphocyte infusion donor (not recorded which). It is not recorded whose cells these are; they may come from a transplant donor. The CDR3 here is CASSYSPSPNNEQFF. The DNA for the CDR3 is TGTGCCAGCAGTTACTCACCTAGCCCGAACAATGAGCAGTTCTTC.